These 10 T cell receptor beta chains were all obtained from the same sample, sequenced in a study of blood T cell repertoires in COVID-19 (dated by TCRdb to 2020 to 2021). The protocol used for the library was the immunoSEQ multiplex PCR assay. TCRdb carries this immuneACCESS record with in-frame sequences only. Its versions omit some clonotypes, under half of them owing to an unresolved V gene in the studies checked, with the rest unexplained. The table for this sample lists over 70,000 clones; about 85% of them were counted only once. The ten largest clones capture around 9.9% of the sample. Sequences were obtained from peripheral blood. These TCRs come from a man aged 60 to 75 with COVID-19, enrolled during active disease.

DNA for the CDR3: TGTGCCAGTGGGCCCACTGAAGCTTTCTTT. It specifies CASGPTEAFF. This chain links TRBV2 with TRBJ1-1; D uncertain. CDR3 length: 10 residues. Trimming stripped 9 bases from V and 4 bases from J, with 6 bases between. Germline assignment: CDR1 SNHLY and CDR2 FYNNEI.

Notes on this clone: A read error may account for a junction end that differs from germline. The rearrangement uses TRBV10-1 and TRBJ2-3; 9 bases line up with TRBD2. The germline CDR1 and CDR2 sequences are WNHNN and SYGVQD (reference sequence). The CDR3 has 13 amino acids. The CDR3 bases are TGCGCCAGCAGAGGGACTAGCACCGATACGCAGTATTTT. This codes for CASRGTSTDTQYF.

The genes are TRBV7-9 and TRBJ1-2; 8 bases are shared with TRBD1. From germline, CDR1 is SEHNR and CDR2 FQNEAQ (reference sequence). Germline trimming cut 1 base from V and 7 bases from J; bases unmatched to any gene: 5. This CDR3 is built from 14 residues. In DNA form, the CDR3 reads TGTGCCAGCAGCTTAGGGGCAGGGGGCTCTGGCTACACCTTC. It codes for CASSLGAGGSGYTF.

This clone showed up just once. This rearrangement joins TRBV30 to TRBJ1-2; a possible D gene is TRBD1 (5 bases). This CDR3 contains 16 residues. V lost 6 bases, J lost 4 bases, and 24 bases lay in between. CDR1 GTSNPN and CDR2 SVGIG come from the germline V gene (reference sequence). CDR3 coding DNA: TGTGCCTGTGGGGCCGGCCCAAAATCAACACCCTATGGCTACACCTTC. Amino acid sequence: CACGAGPKSTPYGYTF.

The chain links TRBV24-1 to TRBJ1-1; 7 positions match TRBD1. Trimming removed 2 bases from V and 5 bases from J; junction bases left unmatched: 7. This CDR3 region has 15 residues. Germline V gene data show CDR1 as KGHDR and CDR2 as SFDVKD. The CDR3 DNA reads TGTGCCACCAGTGATTCCAGACAGGGTGTTACTGAAGCTTTCTTT. Translation: CATSDSRQGVTEAFF.

The chain is built from TRBV15 and TRBJ1-4; D is uncertain. CDR1 and CDR2 (germline): LNHNV, YYDKDF (reference sequence). The CDR3 runs to 14 residues. The ends were cut back, 0 bases at V and 8 bases at J, with 10 bases in the middle. The CDR3, as DNA: TGTGCCACCAGCAGAGACGGGGATCGAGAAAAACTGTTTTTT. As protein: CATSRDGDREKLFF. Full variable domain (rest looked up from reference TRBV15 and TRBJ1-4): DAMVIQNPRYQVTQFGKPVTLSCSQTLNHNVMYWYQQKSSQAPKLLFHYYDKDFNNEADTPDNFQSRRPNTSFCFLDIRSPGLGDTAMYLCATSRDGDREKLFFGSGTQLSVL.

Regarding this clone: The junction does not match germline at one end; this may be a read error. This rearrangement joins TRBV19 to TRBJ2-5; 8 bases are shared with TRBD1. Germline lookup yields CDR1 LNHDA and CDR2 SQIVND (reference sequence). The CDR3 runs 14 residues. The CDR3 is CASTQAGGLETQYF. As DNA, the CDR3 is TGTGCTAGTACCCAGGCAGGGGGCTTGGAGACCCAGTACTTC.

The rearrangement uses TRBV11-2 and TRBJ2-1, with a weak D call TRBD1 (7 bases). The CDR3 is 15 residues long. From germline, CDR1 is SGHAT and CDR2 FQNNGV. Trimming left V 5 bases short and J 9 bases short, with 20 bases between. CDR3 nucleotide sequence: TGTGCCAGCAGCGCTAACAGGGGAGGACGCGGTGAGCAGTTCTTC. Its translation: CASSANRGGRGEQFF.

The V call is TRBV4-1, the J call TRBJ2-6, with D uncertain. The germline V gene has CDR1 MGHRA and CDR2 YSYEKL. CDR3 length: 19 residues. V lost 8 bases and J 0 bases, leaving 23 bases between the germline ends. CDR3 sequence reads: CASASFRLHGGSGANVLTF. The DNA of the CDR3 is TGCGCCAGCGCTAGTTTCCGACTCCACGGTGGCTCTGGGGCCAACGTCCTGACTTTC.

V gene TRBV6-6 combines with J gene TRBJ1-5; 8 nucleotides agree with TRBD1. Germline V lookup: CDR1 MNHNY, CDR2 SVGAGI (reference sequence). The CDR3 runs to 15 residues. V was clipped by 7 bases and J by 0 bases; unmatched bases: 5. CDR3 amino acids: CASNLGQVSNQPQHF. CDR3 nucleotides: TGTGCCAGCAACCTGGGACAGGTTAGCAATCAGCCCCAGCATTTT.